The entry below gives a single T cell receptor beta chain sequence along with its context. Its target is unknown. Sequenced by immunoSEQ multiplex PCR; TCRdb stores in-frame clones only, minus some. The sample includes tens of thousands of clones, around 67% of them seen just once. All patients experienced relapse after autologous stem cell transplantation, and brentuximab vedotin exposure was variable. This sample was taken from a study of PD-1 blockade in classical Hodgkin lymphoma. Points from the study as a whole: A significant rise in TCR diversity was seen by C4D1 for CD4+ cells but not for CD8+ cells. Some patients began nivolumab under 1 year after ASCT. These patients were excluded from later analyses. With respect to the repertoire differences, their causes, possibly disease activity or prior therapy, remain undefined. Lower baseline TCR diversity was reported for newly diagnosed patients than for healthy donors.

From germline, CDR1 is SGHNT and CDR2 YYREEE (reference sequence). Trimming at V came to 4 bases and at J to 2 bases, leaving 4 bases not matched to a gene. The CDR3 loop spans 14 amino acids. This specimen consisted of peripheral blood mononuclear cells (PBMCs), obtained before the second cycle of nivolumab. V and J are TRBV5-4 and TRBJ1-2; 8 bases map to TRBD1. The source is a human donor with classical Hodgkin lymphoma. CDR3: CASSPDRANYGYTF. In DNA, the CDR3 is TGTGCCAGCAGCCCGGACAGGGCAAACTATGGCTACACCTTC.